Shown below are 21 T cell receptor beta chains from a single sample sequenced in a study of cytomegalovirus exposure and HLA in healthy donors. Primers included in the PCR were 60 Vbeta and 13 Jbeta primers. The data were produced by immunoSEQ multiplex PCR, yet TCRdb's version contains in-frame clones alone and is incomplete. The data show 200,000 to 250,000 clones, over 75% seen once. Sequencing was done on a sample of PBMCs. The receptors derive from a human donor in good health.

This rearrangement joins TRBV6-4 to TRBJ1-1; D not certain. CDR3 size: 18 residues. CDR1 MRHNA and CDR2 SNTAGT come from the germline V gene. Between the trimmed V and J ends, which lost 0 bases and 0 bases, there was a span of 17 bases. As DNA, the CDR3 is TGTGCCAGCAGTGACTCTTTGTCCGATAGTCAAATGAACACTGAAGCTTTCTTT. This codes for CASSDSLSDSQMNTEAFF.

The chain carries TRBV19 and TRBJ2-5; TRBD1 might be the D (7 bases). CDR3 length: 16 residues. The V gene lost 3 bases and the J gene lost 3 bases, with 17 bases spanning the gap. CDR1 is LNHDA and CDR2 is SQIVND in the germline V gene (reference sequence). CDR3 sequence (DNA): TGTGCCAGTAGTATCAACAGGGGCGGGGCAAAAGAGACCCAGTACTTC. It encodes CASSINRGGAKETQYF.

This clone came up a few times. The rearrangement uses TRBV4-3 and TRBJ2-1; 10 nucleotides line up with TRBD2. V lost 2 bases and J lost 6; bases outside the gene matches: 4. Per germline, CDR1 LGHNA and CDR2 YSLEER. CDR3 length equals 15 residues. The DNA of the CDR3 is TGCGCCAGCAGCCAAACGCTAGCGGGGGTCAATGAGCAGTTCTTC. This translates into CASSQTLAGVNEQFF.

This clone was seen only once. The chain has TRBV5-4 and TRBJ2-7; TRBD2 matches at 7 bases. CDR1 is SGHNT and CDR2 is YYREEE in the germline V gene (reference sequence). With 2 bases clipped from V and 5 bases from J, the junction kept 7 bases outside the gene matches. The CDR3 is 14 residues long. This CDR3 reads CASSFATSIDEQYF. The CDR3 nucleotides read TGTGCCAGCAGCTTCGCGACTAGCATCGACGAGCAGTACTTC.

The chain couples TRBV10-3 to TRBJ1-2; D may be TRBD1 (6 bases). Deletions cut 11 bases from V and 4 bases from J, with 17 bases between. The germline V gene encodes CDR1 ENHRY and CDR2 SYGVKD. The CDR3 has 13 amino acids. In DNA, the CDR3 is TGTGCCCCCCCGGGACACCTCTTCTATGGCTACACCTTC. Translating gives CAPPGHLFYGYTF.

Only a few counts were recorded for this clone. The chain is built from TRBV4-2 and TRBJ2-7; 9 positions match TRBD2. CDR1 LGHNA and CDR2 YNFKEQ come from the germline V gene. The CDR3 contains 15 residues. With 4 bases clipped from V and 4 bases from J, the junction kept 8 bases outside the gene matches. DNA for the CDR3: TGTGCCAGCAGCCCCCAGGCGGGAGGGCCTTACGAGCAGTACTTC. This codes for CASSPQAGGPYEQYF.

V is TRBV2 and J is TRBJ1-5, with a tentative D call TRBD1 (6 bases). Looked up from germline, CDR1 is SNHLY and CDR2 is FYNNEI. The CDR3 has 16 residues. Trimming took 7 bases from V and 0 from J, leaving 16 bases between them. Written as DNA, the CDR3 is TGTGCCAGCACCGGACAGCCGACTTATAGCAATCAGCCCCAGCATTTT. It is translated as CASTGQPTYSNQPQHF.

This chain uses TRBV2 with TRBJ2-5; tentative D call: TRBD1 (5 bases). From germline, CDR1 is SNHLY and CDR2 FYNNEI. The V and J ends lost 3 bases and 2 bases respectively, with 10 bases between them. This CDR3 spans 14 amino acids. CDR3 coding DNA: TGTGCCAGCAGTGAGAAGGGGTGGCAAGAGACCCAGTACTTC. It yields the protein CASSEKGWQETQYF.

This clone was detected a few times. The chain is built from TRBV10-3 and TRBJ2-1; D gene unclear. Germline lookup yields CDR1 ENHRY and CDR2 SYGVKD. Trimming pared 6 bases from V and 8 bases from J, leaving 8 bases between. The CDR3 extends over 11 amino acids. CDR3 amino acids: CAISPNYEQFF. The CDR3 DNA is TGTGCCATCAGCCCCAATTATGAGCAGTTCTTC.

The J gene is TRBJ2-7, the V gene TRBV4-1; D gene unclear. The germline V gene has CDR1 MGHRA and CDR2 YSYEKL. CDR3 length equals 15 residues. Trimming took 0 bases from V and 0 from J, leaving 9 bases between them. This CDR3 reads CASSQDPASSYEQYF. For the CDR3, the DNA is TGCGCCAGCAGCCAAGATCCGGCTAGCTCCTACGAGCAGTACTTC.

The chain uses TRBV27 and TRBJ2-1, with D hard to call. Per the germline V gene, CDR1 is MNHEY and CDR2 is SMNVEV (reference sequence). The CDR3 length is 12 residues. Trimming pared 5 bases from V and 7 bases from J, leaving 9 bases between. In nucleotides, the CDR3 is TGTGCCAGCAGTGCTAGTTGGAATGAGCAGTTCTTC. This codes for CASSASWNEQFF.

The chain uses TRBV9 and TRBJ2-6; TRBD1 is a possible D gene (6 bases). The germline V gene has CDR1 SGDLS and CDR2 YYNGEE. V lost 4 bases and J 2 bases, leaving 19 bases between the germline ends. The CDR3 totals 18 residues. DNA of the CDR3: TGTGCCAGCAGCTCTCCAACAGGGAGAATTCCTGGGGCCAACGTCCTGACTTTC. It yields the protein CASSSPTGRIPGANVLTF.

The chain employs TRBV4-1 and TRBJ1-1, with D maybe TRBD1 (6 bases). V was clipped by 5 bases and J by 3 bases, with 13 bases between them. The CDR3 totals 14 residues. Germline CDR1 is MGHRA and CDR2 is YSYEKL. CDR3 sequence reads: CASSDRPGDTEAFF. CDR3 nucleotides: TGCGCCAGCAGCGACAGGCCTGGGGACACTGAAGCTTTCTTT.

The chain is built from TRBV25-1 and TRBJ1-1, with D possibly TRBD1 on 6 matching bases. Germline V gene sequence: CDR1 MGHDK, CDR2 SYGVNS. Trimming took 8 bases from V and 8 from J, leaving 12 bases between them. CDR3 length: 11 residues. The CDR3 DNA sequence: TGTGCCAGCGGTGGACAGTCGGAAGCTTTCTTT. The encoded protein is CASGGQSEAFF.

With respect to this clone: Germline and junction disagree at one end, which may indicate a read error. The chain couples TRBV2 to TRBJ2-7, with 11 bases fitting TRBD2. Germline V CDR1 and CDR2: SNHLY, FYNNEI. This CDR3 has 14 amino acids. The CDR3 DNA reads TGTGCCAGCAACCTACTAGCGGGAGCCTACGGGCAGTACTTC. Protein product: CASNLLAGAYGQYF.

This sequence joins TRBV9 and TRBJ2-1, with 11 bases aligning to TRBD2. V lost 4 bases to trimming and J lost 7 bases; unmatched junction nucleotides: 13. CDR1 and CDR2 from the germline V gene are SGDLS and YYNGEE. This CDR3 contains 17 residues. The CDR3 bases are TGTGCCAGCAGCAACCGCCTAGCGGGAGGAGGGCCGAATGAGCAGTTCTTC. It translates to CASSNRLAGGGPNEQFF.

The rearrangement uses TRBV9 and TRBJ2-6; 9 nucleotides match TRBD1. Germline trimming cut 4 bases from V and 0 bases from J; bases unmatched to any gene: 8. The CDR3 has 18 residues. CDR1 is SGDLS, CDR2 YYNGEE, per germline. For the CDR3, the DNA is TGTGCCAGCAGCATGTGGGACAGGGCTTTCTCTGGGGCCAACGTCCTGACTTTC. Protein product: CASSMWDRAFSGANVLTF.

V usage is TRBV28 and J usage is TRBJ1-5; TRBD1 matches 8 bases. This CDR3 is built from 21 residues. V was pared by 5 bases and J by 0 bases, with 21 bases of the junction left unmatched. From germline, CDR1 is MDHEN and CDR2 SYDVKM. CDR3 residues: CASSRGRDRTIYRYSNQPQHF. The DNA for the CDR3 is TGTGCCAGCAGTAGAGGCCGGGACAGGACTATCTACCGATATAGCAATCAGCCCCAGCATTTT. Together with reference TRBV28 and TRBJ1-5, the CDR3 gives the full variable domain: DVKVTQSSRYLVKRTGEKVFLECVQDMDHENMFWYRQDPGLGLRLIYFSYDVKMKEKGDIPEGYSVSREKKERFSLILESASTNQTSMYLCASSRGRDRTIYRYSNQPQHFGDGTRLSIL.

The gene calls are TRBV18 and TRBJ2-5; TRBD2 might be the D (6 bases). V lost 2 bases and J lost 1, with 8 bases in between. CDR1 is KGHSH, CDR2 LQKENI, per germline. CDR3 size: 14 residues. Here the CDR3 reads CASSPGTLQETQYF. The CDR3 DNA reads TGTGCCAGCTCACCAGGGACTCTCCAAGAGACCCAGTACTTC.

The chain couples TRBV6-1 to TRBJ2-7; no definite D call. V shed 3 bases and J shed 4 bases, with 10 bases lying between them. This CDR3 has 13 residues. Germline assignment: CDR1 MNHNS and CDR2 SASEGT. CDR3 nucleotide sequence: TGTGCCAGCAGTGAGTCCCAGTTTTACGAGCAGTACTTC. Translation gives CASSESQFYEQYF.

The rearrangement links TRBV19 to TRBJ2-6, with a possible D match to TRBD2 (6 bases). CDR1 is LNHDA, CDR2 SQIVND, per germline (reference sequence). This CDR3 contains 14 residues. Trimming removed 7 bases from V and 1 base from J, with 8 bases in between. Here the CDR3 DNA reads TGTGCCAGTACGGAGGGATCTGGGGCCAACGTCCTGACTTTC. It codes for CASTEGSGANVLTF.